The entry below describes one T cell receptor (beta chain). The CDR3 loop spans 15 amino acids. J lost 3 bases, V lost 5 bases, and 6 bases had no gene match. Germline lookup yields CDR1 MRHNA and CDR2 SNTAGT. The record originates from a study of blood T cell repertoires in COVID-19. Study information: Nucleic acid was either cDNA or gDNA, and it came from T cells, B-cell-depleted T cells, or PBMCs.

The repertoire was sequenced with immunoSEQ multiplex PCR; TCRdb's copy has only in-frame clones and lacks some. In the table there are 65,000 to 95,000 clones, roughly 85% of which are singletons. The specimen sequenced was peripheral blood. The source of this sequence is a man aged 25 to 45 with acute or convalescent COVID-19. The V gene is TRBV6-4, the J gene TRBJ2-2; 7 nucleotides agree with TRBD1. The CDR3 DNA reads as TGTGCCAGCAGTATCGACAGGGTAGACACCGGGGAGCTGTTTTTT. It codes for CASSIDRVDTGELFF.